This T cell receptor (beta chain) is drawn from a study of vaccination and CD4 T cells after COVID-19. As for the study in general: Cells were stimulated with overlapping spike peptide pools from SARS-CoV-2, HCoV-NL63, HCoV-OC43 and HCoV-229E.

CD4+ T cells that had been cultured provided DNA sequenced with the Oncomine TCR Beta short-read assay. From the PCR reads, TCRdb called clonotypes with MiXCR, one entry per CDR3 protein. This table holds about 15,000 distinct CDR3 sequences, 55% to 65% found once. In this sample, this clonotype turned up a few times. What it recognizes is unknown. Trimming pared 4 bases from V and 7 bases from J, leaving 19 bases between. This CDR3 contains 15 residues. The V gene's germline CDR1 is MDHEN and CDR2 SYDVKM. This sample's treatment: approximately nine-day PBMC culture with coronavirus spike peptide pools or control peptides (ViraFEST assay).

The receptor comes from a human donor who had recovered from COVID-19. The sequenced sample consisted of CD4+ T cells from blood, cultured in vitro. The gene calls are TRBV28 and TRBJ2-5; no definite D call. The CDR3 coding sequence is TGTGCCAGCAGTTCCGGGCGCCTCGTCTGGGGGACCCAGTACTTC. Translation: CASSSGRLVWGTQYF. Supplemented by reference TRBV28 and TRBJ2-5, the full variable domain reads DVKVTQSSRYLVKRTGEKVFLECVQDMDHENMFWYRQDPGLGLRLIYFSYDVKMKEKGDIPEGYSVSREKKERFSLILESASTNQTSMYLCASSSGRLVWGTQYFGPGTRLLVL.